The 13 T cell receptor beta chains listed next were all sequenced from one sample in a study of T-cell memory formation after mild COVID-19. MiXCR, run by TCRdb on the 5' RACE reads, gives a single entry per CDR3 protein. The sample includes 250,000 to 300,000 distinct CDR3 sequences, 15% to 20% of them seen just once. The sequencing input was PBMCs or a T cell subset sorted from them (not recorded which). All receptors come from a man between 18 and 35 years old who had mild COVID-19 (a few samples of this study predate the infection). Cell type and time point are not known.

A few counts support this clonotype. This chain joins TRBV5-1 and TRBJ1-2; TRBD1 is a possible D gene (6 bases). V gave up 0 bases and J gave up 2 bases, with 11 bases separating them. Germline CDR1 is SGHRS and CDR2 is YFSETQ. This CDR3 is 15 amino acids long. CDR3 nucleotides: TGCGCCAGCAGCTTGGCCGGGGGCAAAAACTATGGCTACACCTTC. It translates to CASSLAGGKNYGYTF.

This clonotype was recorded a few times. The V call is TRBV27, the J call TRBJ1-4; D not certain. The CDR3 sequence is 15 residues long. The V end lost 1 base, the J end lost 7 bases, and 13 bases lay between the germline ends. CDR1 is MNHEY and CDR2 is SMNVEV in the germline V gene (reference sequence). DNA of the CDR3: TGTGCCAGCAGTTTATTGCCCGGCATCGGTGAAAAACTGTTTTTT. Amino acid sequence: CASSLLPGIGEKLFF.

The chain employs TRBV11-2 and TRBJ2-5; unclear D gene. The V gene's germline CDR1 is SGHAT and CDR2 FQNNGV. The CDR3 is 13 amino acids. V was clipped by 5 bases and J by 5 bases, with 12 bases between them. CDR3 region: CASSIHPAETQYF. The CDR3 nucleotides are TGTGCCAGCAGCATACATCCGGCGGAGACCCAGTACTTC.

The chain is built from TRBV28 and TRBJ2-7; D is undetermined. Germline values: CDR1 MDHEN, CDR2 SYDVKM. The CDR3 length is 10 residues. V was cut by 7 bases and J by 6 bases, with 7 bases left in between. The CDR3 reads CASKPGEQYV. DNA of the CDR3: TGTGCCAGCAAGCCGGGCGAGCAGTACGTC.

The chain couples TRBV4-2 to TRBJ2-4; D possibly matches TRBD1 or TRBD2 (5 bases each). CDR1 and CDR2 from the germline V gene are LGHNA and YNFKEQ. The V end lost 0 bases, the J end lost 6 bases, and 12 bases lay between the germline ends. The CDR3 is 15 amino acids. The CDR3 nucleotides are TGTGCCAGCAGCCAAGATACTCCGGGGCTAAACATTCAGTACTTC. Translation gives CASSQDTPGLNIQYF.

The gene calls are TRBV3-1 and TRBJ2-3; either TRBD1 or TRBD2 may supply D (5 bases each). This CDR3 has 18 residues. V was pared by 3 bases and J by 2 bases, with 21 bases between. Germline values: CDR1 LGHDT, CDR2 YNNKEL (reference sequence). The CDR3 loop is CASSHRGTARVVTDTQYF. The CDR3 bases are TGTGCCAGCAGCCACAGAGGGACGGCTAGAGTTGTCACAGATACGCAGTATTTT.

In its sample, this clonotype was seen a few times. The gene calls are TRBV3-1 and TRBJ2-5; possibly TRBD2 for D (7 bases). Germline V gene data show CDR1 as LGHDT and CDR2 as YNNKEL (reference sequence). The CDR3 spans 15 residues. Trimming removed 3 bases at V and 1 base at J, with 12 bases between. The CDR3 here is CASSHLRGGQETQYF. DNA of the CDR3: TGTGCCAGCAGCCATTTGAGGGGGGGCCAAGAGACCCAGTACTTC.

This sequence joins TRBV20-1 and TRBJ2-3; no definite D call. V lost 2 bases, J lost 2 bases, and 11 bases lay in between. Germline V gene data show CDR1 as DFQATT and CDR2 as SNEGSKA (reference sequence). The CDR3 runs 14 residues. CDR3 DNA: TGCAGTGCTAGAAAGGGTCCCAACACAGATACGCAGTATTTT. Encoded protein: CSARKGPNTDTQYF.

This sequence joins TRBV10-2 and TRBJ2-7; tentatively, D is TRBD2 (6 bases). The V and J ends lost 6 bases and 1 base respectively, with 10 bases between them. The CDR3 runs 13 residues. Looked up from germline, CDR1 is WSHSY and CDR2 is SAAADI. Here the CDR3 reads CASREGPSYEQYF. CDR3 nucleotide sequence: TGCGCCAGCAGGGAGGGGCCGTCCTACGAGCAGTACTTC.

This clonotype was recorded a few times. This chain links TRBV4-2 with TRBJ1-6; D call uncertain. V shed 8 bases and J shed 6 bases, with 17 bases lying between them. The CDR3 runs to 15 residues. Germline CDR1 LGHNA, CDR2 YNFKEQ. Here the CDR3 DNA reads TGTGCCAGCTCCGCCGGGGATGTAGTTAATTCACCCCTCCACTTT. This gives the protein CASSAGDVVNSPLHF.

V usage is TRBV5-1 and J usage is TRBJ2-1; maybe TRBD2 (7 bases). Germline V lookup: CDR1 SGHRS, CDR2 YFSETQ. The CDR3 has 15 amino acids. Trimming removed 1 base at V and 5 bases at J, with 13 bases between. CDR3 bases: TGCGCCAGCAGCTTGACGGCGGGGGCCAACAATGAGCAGTTCTTC. It specifies CASSLTAGANNEQFF.

The chain links TRBV12-3 or TRBV12-4 to TRBJ1-2; D gene ambiguous. This CDR3 spans 12 amino acids. Trimming shortened V by 5 bases and J by 5 bases, and 9 bases separated the two germline ends. The CDR3 here is CASSDNGYGYTF. The CDR3 bases are TGTGCCAGCAGTGACAACGGATATGGCTACACCTTC.

The CDR3 protein is CASGGGEQPQHF. CDR3 nucleotide sequence: TGTGCCAGCGGGGGGGGGGAACAGCCCCAGCATTTT. V gene TRBV28 combines with J gene TRBJ1-5, with D perhaps matching TRBD1 (5 bases). Germline values: CDR1 MDHEN, CDR2 SYDVKM. CDR3 length equals 12 residues. Trimming removed 8 bases at V and 7 bases at J, with 12 bases between. The full variable domain, completed using reference TRBV28 and TRBJ1-5, is DVKVTQSSRYLVKRTGEKVFLECVQDMDHENMFWYRQDPGLGLRLIYFSYDVKMKEKGDIPEGYSVSREKKERFSLILESASTNQTSMYLCASGGGEQPQHFGDGTRLSIL.